The rows below give T cell receptor beta chains drawn from one sample of a study of T cell responses to AZD1222 COVID-19 vaccine. Sequencing was performed with immunoSEQ multiplex PCR; in TCRdb, only in-frame clones are kept and a portion is missing. This sample has over 130,000 clones, with more than 70% found just once. The source was peripheral blood, collected 28 days after the second AZD1222 dose. The receptors here all came from an adult who received the AZD1222 COVID-19 vaccine. Both conserved end residues are part of each CDR3. The order of the fields is V gene, CDR3 length, J gene, clone size, D gene, CDR3 protein, CDR3 DNA. The D gene is left open where the match is weak. Size is stated for part of the rows, as once, few or many counts, or as a class when the clone is expanded.

TRBV7-9	12	TRBJ1-1	few	TRBD1	CASSLVDRGAFF	TGTGCCAGCAGCTTAGTTGACAGGGGAGCTTTCTTT
TRBV9	16	TRBJ1-6	-	-	CASSVAKQGGNSPLHF	TGTGCCAGCAGCGTAGCCAAGCAGGGTGGCAATTCACCCCTCCACTTT
TRBV12-3/TRBV12-4	12	TRBJ1-2	-	-	CASSLLQVGYTF	TGTGCCAGCAGTTTGCTCCAGGTTGGCTACACCTTC
TRBV24-1	15	TRBJ2-3	-	TRBD2	CATSDSGEGTDTQYF	TGTGCCACCAGTGATTCTGGGGAGGGGACAGATACGCAGTATTTT
TRBV19	13	TRBJ1-1	-	-	CASSISGFPEAFF	TGTGCCAGTAGTATATCGGGATTTCCTGAAGCTTTCTTT
TRBV24-1	13	TRBJ1-1	-	-	CATSGGMNTEAFF	TGTGCCACCAGCGGGGGGATGAACACTGAAGCTTTCTTT
TRBV28	14	TRBJ1-1	few	-	CASSLDEMNTEAFF	TGTGCCAGCAGTTTGGACGAAATGAACACTGAAGCTTTCTTT
TRBV7-2	16	TRBJ1-2	few	-	CASSLATGASSYGYTF	TGTGCCAGCAGCCTCGCGACAGGCGCCAGTAGCTATGGCTACACCTTC
TRBV5-1	16	TRBJ2-5	-	TRBD1	CASSLQGGSLGETQYF	TGCGCCAGCAGCTTACAGGGGGGAAGTTTAGGAGAGACCCAGTACTTC
TRBV2	14	TRBJ1-3	-	-	CASSERFSGNTIYF	TGTGCCAGCAGTGAACGGTTCTCTGGAAACACCATATATTTT
TRBV2	16	TRBJ1-6	-	TRBD1	CASSEGGTVPNSPLHF	TGTGCCAGCAGTGAAGGGGGGACAGTTCCTAATTCACCCCTCCACTTT
TRBV7-9	13	TRBJ2-3	-	-	CASSLASADTQYF	TGTGCCAGCAGCTTAGCTAGTGCAGATACGCAGTATTTT
TRBV27	20	TRBJ2-2	-	-	CASTTIWLRAWGDPAGELFF	TGTGCCAGCACCACAATATGGTTGCGGGCATGGGGCGATCCGGCCGGGGAGCTGTTTTTT
TRBV7-2	15	TRBJ2-7	-	TRBD1	CASSLSDRGAYEQYF	TGTGCCAGCAGCCTATCGGACAGGGGGGCCTACGAGCAGTACTTC
TRBV7-2	13	TRBJ1-1	-	-	CAANRDVVTEAFF	TGTGCCGCCAACAGGGACGTGGTCACTGAAGCTTTCTTT
TRBV25-1	15	TRBJ1-2	-	-	CASSDSNWDGYGYTF	TGTGCCAGCAGTGACTCGAATTGGGACGGCTATGGCTACACCTTC
TRBV11-2	15	TRBJ2-1	-	-	CASSLEGGKRIEQFF	TGTGCCAGCAGCTTAGAGGGCGGGAAGCGGATTGAGCAGTTCTTC
TRBV6-5	16	TRBJ1-1	-	-	CASSYSNSPGNTEAFF	TGTGCCAGCAGTTACTCTAACAGCCCGGGGAACACTGAAGCTTTCTTT
TRBV27	14	TRBJ1-2	-	-	CASRPASGAQGYTF	TGTGCCAGCCGGCCCGCCTCGGGGGCGCAAGGCTACACCTTC
TRBV5-8	14	TRBJ2-3	once	-	CASSFGTGTDTQYF	TGTGCCAGCAGCTTTGGGACTGGCACAGATACGCAGTATTTT
TRBV6-5	16	TRBJ1-6	-	TRBD1	CASSSHGAGQEPPLHF	TGTGCCAGCAGTTCCCACGGGGCTGGACAGGAGCCACCCCTCCACTTT
TRBV11-2	15	TRBJ1-4	-	-	CASSFNGEPSEKLFF	TGTGCCAGCAGCTTTAACGGGGAGCCTAGTGAAAAACTGTTTTTT
TRBV5-1	14	TRBJ1-1	few	TRBD1	CASSFSQGGTEAFF	TGCGCCAGCAGCTTTTCCCAGGGGGGAACTGAAGCTTTCTTT
TRBV28	13	TRBJ2-7	-	-	CASSFHRLDEQYF	TGTGCCAGCAGTTTCCACAGGCTCGACGAGCAGTACTTC
TRBV7-8	13	TRBJ2-1	-	-	CASSLAGTPEQFF	TGTGCCAGCAGCTTAGCCGGGACCCCTGAGCAGTTCTTC
TRBV28	15	TRBJ1-6	once	TRBD1	CASKRTGTYNSPLHF	TGTGCCAGCAAGAGGACAGGGACCTATAATTCACCCCTCCACTTT
TRBV12-1	15	TRBJ2-3	-	-	CASSYGTGNTDTQYF	TGTGCCAGCAGCTACGGGACGGGGAACACAGATACGCAGTATTTT
TRBV30	13	TRBJ1-6	-	-	CASREEANSPLHF	TGTGCCTCGCGGGAAGAAGCGAATTCACCCCTCCACTTT
TRBV7-9	14	TRBJ1-5	-	-	CASSLTGDGQPQHF	TGTGCCAGCAGCCTGACAGGAGATGGCCAGCCCCAGCATTTT
TRBV5-4	14	TRBJ1-6	many	TRBD1	CASSLQGVGSPLHF	TGTGCCAGCAGCTTACAGGGGGTTGGTTCACCCCTCCACTTT
TRBV3-1/TRBV3-2	14	TRBJ1-1	-	-	CASSQDNQGTEAFF	TGTGCCAGCAGCCAAGATAACCAGGGAACTGAAGCTTTCTTT
TRBV7-2	15	TRBJ1-2	-	-	CASSLVWGAGYGYTF	TGTGCCAGCAGCTTAGTATGGGGGGCAGGCTATGGCTACACCTTC
TRBV7-9	15	TRBJ1-1	-	-	CASSFLLGKNTEAFF	TGTGCCAGCAGCTTTCTTCTGGGGAAGAACACTGAAGCTTTCTTT
TRBV30	14	TRBJ1-5	-	-	CAWSVVGEFGAQHF	TGTGCCTGGAGTGTGGTAGGGGAATTCGGGGCCCAGCATTTT
TRBV28	13	TRBJ1-1	-	-	CASSYTENTEAFF	TGTGCCAGCAGTTATACAGAGAACACTGAAGCTTTCTTT
TRBV28	12	TRBJ1-1	few	-	CASKIGGTEAFF	TGTGCCAGCAAAATCGGGGGAACTGAAGCTTTCTTT
TRBV19	17	TRBJ1-2	-	-	CASRQNRVTTANYGYTF	TGTGCCAGTAGACAAAACAGGGTTACGACCGCTAACTATGGCTACACCTTC
TRBV6-4	16	TRBJ2-1	-	-	CASSDSGRRSYNEQFF	TGTGCCAGCAGTGACTCGGGACGACGCTCCTACAATGAGCAGTTCTTC
TRBV20-1	11	TRBJ1-1	-	-	CSASPWGEAFF	TGCAGTGCTAGTCCTTGGGGTGAAGCTTTCTTT